What follows are 3 T cell receptor beta chains derived from one specimen sequenced in a study of glioma-infiltrating T cells. The iRepertoire nested amplicon-rescue multiplex PCR amplified TCR alpha and beta CDR3s from RNA. TCRdb reanalysed the multiplex PCR reads using MiXCR and keeps one entry per CDR3 protein. The table records about 110,000 distinct CDR3 sequences, less than 30% of them present only once. Sequencing input: glioma tissue, nonneoplastic brain tissue, or PBMCs (not recorded which). The source is a human donor with low-grade glioma or glioblastoma, undergoing nonglioma brain surgery, or in good health (not recorded which).

This clonotype was recorded many times. The rearrangement links TRBV6-1 to TRBJ2-7; 7 bases align to TRBD2. Germline V gene sequence: CDR1 MNHNS, CDR2 SASEGT. The CDR3 length is 15 residues. The ends lost 5 bases at V and 5 bases at J; junction bases unmatched: 12. The CDR3 DNA is TGTGCCAGCAGTCGACCCAGCGGGACTGGACACGAGCAGTACTTC. Protein: CASSRPSGTGHEQYF.

This clonotype has ten or more counts. This chain uses TRBV6-1 with TRBJ2-7; 8 bases agree with TRBD2. There are 19 residues in the CDR3. After removal of 5 bases from V and 0 bases from J, the junction contained 18 bases not matched to a gene. From germline, CDR1 is MNHNS and CDR2 SASEGT. The CDR3 here is CASSYPTGGPKKSSYEQYF. The CDR3 DNA reads TGTGCCAGCAGTTATCCCACGGGAGGGCCTAAGAAAAGCTCCTACGAGCAGTACTTC.

This clonotype was counted a few times. The chain combines TRBV7-9 with TRBJ2-4, with D perhaps assigned TRBD1 or TRBD2 (5 bases each). CDR1 SEHNR and CDR2 FQNEAQ come from the germline V gene (reference sequence). V was cut by 5 bases and J by 5 bases, with 16 bases left in between. This CDR3 has 15 residues. The CDR3 is CASSRPSGAQNIQYF. In DNA, the CDR3 is TGTGCCAGCAGCCGTCCCTCCGGGGCCCAAAACATTCAGTACTTC.